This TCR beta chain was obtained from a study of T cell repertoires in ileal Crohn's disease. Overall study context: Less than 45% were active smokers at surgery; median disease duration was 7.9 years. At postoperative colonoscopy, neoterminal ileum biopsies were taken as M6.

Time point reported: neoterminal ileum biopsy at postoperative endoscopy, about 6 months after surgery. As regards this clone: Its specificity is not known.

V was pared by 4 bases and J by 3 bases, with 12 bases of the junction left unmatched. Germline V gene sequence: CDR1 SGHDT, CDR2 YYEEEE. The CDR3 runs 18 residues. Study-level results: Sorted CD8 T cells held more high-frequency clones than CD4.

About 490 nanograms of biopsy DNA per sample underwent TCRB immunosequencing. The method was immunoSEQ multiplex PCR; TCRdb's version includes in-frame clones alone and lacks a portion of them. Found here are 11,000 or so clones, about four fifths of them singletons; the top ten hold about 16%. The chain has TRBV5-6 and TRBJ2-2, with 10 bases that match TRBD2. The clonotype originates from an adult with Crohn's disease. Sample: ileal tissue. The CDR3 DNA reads TGTGCCAGCAGCCCCCCTCTGTCTAGCGGGAGAGACACCGGGGAGCTGTTTTTT. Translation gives CASSPPLSSGRDTGELFF.